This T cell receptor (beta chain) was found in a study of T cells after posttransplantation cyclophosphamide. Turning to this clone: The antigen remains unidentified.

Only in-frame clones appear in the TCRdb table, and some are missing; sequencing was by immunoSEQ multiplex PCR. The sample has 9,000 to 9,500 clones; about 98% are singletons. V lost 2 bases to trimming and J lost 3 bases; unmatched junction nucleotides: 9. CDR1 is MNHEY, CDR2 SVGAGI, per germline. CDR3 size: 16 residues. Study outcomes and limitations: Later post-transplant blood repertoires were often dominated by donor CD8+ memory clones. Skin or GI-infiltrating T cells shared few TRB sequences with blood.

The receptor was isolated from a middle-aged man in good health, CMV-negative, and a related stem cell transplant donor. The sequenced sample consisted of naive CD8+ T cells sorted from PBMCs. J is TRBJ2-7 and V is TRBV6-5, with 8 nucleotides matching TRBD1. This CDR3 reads CASSYSTDRGNYEQYF. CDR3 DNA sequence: TGTGCCAGCAGTTACAGTACCGACAGGGGAAACTACGAGCAGTACTTC.